This entry features one T cell receptor (beta chain) sequence. This sample was taken from a study of blood T cell repertoires in COVID-19. As for the study in general: COVID-19 samples from acute and convalescent phases originated in the United States, Italy and Spain. The analysed material was cDNA or gDNA that came from T cells, B-cell-depleted T cells, or PBMCs.

The method was immunoSEQ multiplex PCR; TCRdb's version includes in-frame clones alone and lacks a portion of them. The repertoire holds approximately 400,000 clones, with less than 90% as singletons. This CDR3 contains 15 residues. The V gene lost 4 bases and the J gene lost 11 bases, with 19 bases spanning the gap. Germline CDR1 SGDLS, CDR2 YYNGEE. Cohort assignment relied on participant-reported clinical history. Sequencing was performed on PBMCs or T cells enriched from blood (not recorded which). This chain connects TRBV9 to TRBJ1-6; D is unresolved. The TCR comes from a woman in her fifties or sixties who had recovered from COVID-19. The CDR3 protein is CASSPDWNPFPPLHF. In DNA, the CDR3 is TGTGCCAGCAGCCCGGACTGGAACCCTTTTCCACCCCTCCACTTT.